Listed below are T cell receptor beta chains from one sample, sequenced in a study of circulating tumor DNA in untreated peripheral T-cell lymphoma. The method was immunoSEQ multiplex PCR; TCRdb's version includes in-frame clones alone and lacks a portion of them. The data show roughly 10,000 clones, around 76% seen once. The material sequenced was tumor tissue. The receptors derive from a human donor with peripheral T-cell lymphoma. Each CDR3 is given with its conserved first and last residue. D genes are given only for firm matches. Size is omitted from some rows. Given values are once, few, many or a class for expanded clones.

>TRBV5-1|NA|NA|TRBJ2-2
CASSFTTNTEELFF
TGCGCCAGCAGCTTCACCACGAACACCGAGGAGCTGTTTTTT
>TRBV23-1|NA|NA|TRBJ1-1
CASSQEANTEAFF
TGCGCCAGCAGTCAGGAGGCCAACACTGAAGCTTTCTTT
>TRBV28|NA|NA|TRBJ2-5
CASSSPSRSQETQYF
TGTGCCAGCAGTTCCCCCTCGCGGTCCCAAGAGACCCAGTACTTC
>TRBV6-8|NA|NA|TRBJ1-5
CASSDVSGPNQPQHF
TGTGCCAGCAGTGACGTCTCTGGACCCAATCAGCCCCAGCATTTT
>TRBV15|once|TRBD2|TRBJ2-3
CATLAAGGQDTQYF
TGTGCCACCCTGGCCGCGGGGGGGCAGGATACGCAGTATTTT
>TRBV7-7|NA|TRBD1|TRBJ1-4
CASSSRDRGDEKLFF
TGTGCCAGCAGCAGCCGGGACAGGGGCGATGAAAAACTGTTTTTT
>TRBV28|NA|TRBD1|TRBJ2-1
CASSVQTGGAFDEQFF
TGTGCCAGCAGTGTTCAGACAGGGGGCGCTTTTGACGAGCAGTTCTTC
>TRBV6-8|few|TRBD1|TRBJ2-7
CASRTGGSFYEQYF
TGTGCCAGCAGAACAGGGGGCTCATTCTACGAGCAGTACTTC
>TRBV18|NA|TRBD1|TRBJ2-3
CASSPPQGASTDTQYF
TGTGCCAGCTCACCACCCCAGGGGGCCTCCACAGATACGCAGTATTTT
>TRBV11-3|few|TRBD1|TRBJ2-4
CASSLGQGAAKNIQYF
TGTGCCAGCAGCTTGGGACAGGGGGCTGCCAAAAACATTCAGTACTTC
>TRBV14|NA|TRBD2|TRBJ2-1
CASSPGTSGVLGEQFF
TGTGCCAGCAGCCCCGGGACTAGCGGCGTGTTGGGTGAGCAGTTCTTC
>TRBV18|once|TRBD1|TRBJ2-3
CASSTGQGGTDTQYF
TGTGCCAGCTCAACAGGACAGGGAGGCACAGATACGCAGTATTTT
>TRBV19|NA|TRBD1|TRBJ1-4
CASKATGVNEKLFF
TGTGCCAGTAAGGCGACAGGGGTTAATGAAAAACTGTTTTTT
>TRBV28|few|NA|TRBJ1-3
CASSPQGARRNTIYF
TGTGCCAGCAGTCCCCAGGGAGCTCGGAGAAACACCATATATTTT
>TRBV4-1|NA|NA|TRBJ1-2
CASSHLDRNYGYTF
TGCGCCAGCAGCCACCTCGACAGAAACTATGGCTACACCTTC
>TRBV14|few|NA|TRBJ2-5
CASSQVVVPLQETQYF
TGTGCCAGCAGCCAAGTCGTGGTGCCACTCCAAGAGACCCAGTACTTC
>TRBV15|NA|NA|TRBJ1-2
CATSRDWAFGGYTF
TGTGCCACCAGCAGAGATTGGGCTTTCGGCGGCTACACCTTC
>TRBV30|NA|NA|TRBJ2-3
CAWSAGTSYSTDTQYF
TGTGCCTGGAGTGCCGGGACAAGTTATAGCACAGATACGCAGTATTTT
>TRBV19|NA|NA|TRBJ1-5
CASSKGVSNQPQHF
TGTGCCAGTAGTAAAGGCGTTAGCAATCAGCCCCAGCATTTT
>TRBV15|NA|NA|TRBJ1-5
CATSRDIGNSNQPQHF
TGTGCCACCAGCAGAGATATTGGGAACAGCAATCAGCCCCAGCATTTT
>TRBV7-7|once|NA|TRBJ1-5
CASSQKLQGRGNQPQHF
TGTGCCAGCAGCCAAAAACTACAGGGCCGGGGGAATCAGCCCCAGCATTTT
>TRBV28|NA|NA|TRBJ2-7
CASSFPLTGRDEQYF
TGTGCCAGCAGTTTTCCGCTGACAGGGAGGGACGAGCAGTACTTC
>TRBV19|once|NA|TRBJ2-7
CATGPSILGYEQYF
TGTGCCACCGGTCCCTCCATCTTAGGCTACGAGCAGTACTTC
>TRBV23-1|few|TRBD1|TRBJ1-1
CASSFGTDTEAFF
TGCGCCAGCAGCTTCGGGACAGACACTGAAGCTTTCTTT
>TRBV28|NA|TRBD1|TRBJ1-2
CASSLLVRDSLRGYTF
TGTGCCAGCAGTTTGTTGGTAAGGGACAGCCTTCGAGGCTACACCTTC
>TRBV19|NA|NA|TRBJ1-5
CASSMVGGPSGQPQHF
TGTGCCAGTAGTATGGTCGGGGGGCCGTCGGGTCAGCCCCAGCATTTT
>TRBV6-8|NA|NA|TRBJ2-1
CASSYSASYNEQFF
TGTGCCAGCAGTTACTCGGCTAGCTACAATGAGCAGTTCTTC
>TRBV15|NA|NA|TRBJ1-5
CATSPPDHYKPQHF
TGTGCCACCAGCCCGCCCGATCACTATAAGCCCCAGCATTTT
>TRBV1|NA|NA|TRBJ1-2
CASSQEAASPVGYTF
TGCGCCAGCAGCCAAGAGGCAGCATCTCCAGTTGGCTACACCTTC
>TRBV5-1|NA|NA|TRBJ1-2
CASSSFNWTASNYGYTF
TGCGCCAGCAGCTCCTTTAATTGGACGGCTTCTAACTATGGCTACACCTTC
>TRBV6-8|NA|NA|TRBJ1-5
CTSSSQAPLSNQPQHF
TGTACCAGCAGTTCACAGGCCCCACTTAGCAATCAGCCCCAGCATTTT
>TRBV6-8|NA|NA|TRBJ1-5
CASSYMVNQPQHF
TGTGCCAGCAGTTATATGGTTAATCAGCCCCAGCATTTT
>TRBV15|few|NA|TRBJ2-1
CATSRMPGSLYNEQFF
TGTGCCACCAGCAGAATGCCAGGGAGTCTATACAATGAGCAGTTCTTC
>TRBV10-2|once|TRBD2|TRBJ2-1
CASRMSGLAGNNEQFF
TGCGCCAGCAGGATGTCGGGACTAGCGGGGAACAATGAGCAGTTCTTC
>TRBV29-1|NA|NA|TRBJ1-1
CSVVRDLNTEAFF
TGCAGCGTGGTCAGGGACCTTAACACTGAAGCTTTCTTT
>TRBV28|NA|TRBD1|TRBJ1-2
CASSSATGGGFNYGYTF
TGTGCCAGCAGTTCCGCGACAGGGGGCGGGTTTAACTATGGCTACACCTTC
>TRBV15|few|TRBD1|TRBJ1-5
CATSTGTVWNQPQHF
TGTGCCACCAGCACCGGGACAGTCTGGAATCAGCCCCAGCATTTT
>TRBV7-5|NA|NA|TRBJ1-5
CASSSGQGGDQPQHF
TGTGCCAGCAGCTCCGGACAGGGGGGGGATCAGCCCCAGCATTTT
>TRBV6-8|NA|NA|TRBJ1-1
CASSHRWVNTEAFF
TGTGCCAGCAGTCACCGGTGGGTGAACACTGAAGCTTTCTTT
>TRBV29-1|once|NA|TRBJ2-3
CSVEEGTDTQYF
TGCAGCGTTGAGGAGGGCACAGATACGCAGTATTTT
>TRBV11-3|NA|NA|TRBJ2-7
CASSLVVQTYEQYF
TGTGCCAGCAGCTTGGTGGTACAGACCTACGAGCAGTACTTC
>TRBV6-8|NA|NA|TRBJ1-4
CASSYLESEKLFF
TGTGCCAGCAGTTACCTTGAGTCGGAAAAACTGTTTTTT
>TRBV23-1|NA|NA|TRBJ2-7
CASSQFGGAYEQYF
TGCGCCAGCAGCCAATTCGGAGGGGCCTACGAGCAGTACTTC
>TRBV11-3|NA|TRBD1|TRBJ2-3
CASSNPRDRVEDTQYF
TGTGCCAGCAGCAACCCCCGGGACAGGGTAGAGGATACGCAGTATTTT
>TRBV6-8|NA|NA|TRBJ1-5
CASSYSRKRQPQHF
TGTGCCAGCAGTTACTCGAGAAAGAGGCAGCCCCAGCATTTT
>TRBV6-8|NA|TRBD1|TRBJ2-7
CASRGDRGRYEQYF
TGTGCCAGCAGGGGGGACAGGGGACGCTACGAGCAGTACTTC
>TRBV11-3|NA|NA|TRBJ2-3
CASSLGAARTDTQYF
TGTGCCAGCAGCTTGGGGGCAGCCCGCACAGATACGCAGTATTTT
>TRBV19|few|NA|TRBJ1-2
CASSRDWLDYTF
TGTGCCAGTAGTAGAGACTGGTTAGACTACACCTTC